What follows are 14 T cell receptor beta chains derived from one specimen sequenced in a study of shared clonotypes between healthy human individuals (dated by TCRdb to 2019 to 2021). CD8 naive samples were CD45RO-negative cells positively selected for CCR7, giving a CD45RA+CCR7+ population that excluded TemRA cells. To prepare the library, the immunoSEQ multiplex PCR assay was applied. What TCRdb holds here is the immuneACCESS table cut down to in-frame rearrangements. Part of the clones is not present; checked against another copy, under half of the missing clones reflect an unresolved V gene, and the others are unexplained. This sample holds just over 2,000,000 clones; just under 95% were observed only once. The ten largest account for more than 0.95% of the sample. Sequencing input: naive CD8+ T cells sorted from blood. The cell subset or site label, read with the paper, signifies: CD45RA+CCR7+. Receptor source: a man between 18 and 35 years old in good health.

This chain links TRBV7-6 with TRBJ2-2, with TRBD2 matching 10 bases. CDR3 length: 18 amino acids. Germline trimming cut 4 bases from V and 1 base from J; bases unmatched to any gene: 9. Per the germline V gene, CDR1 is SGHVS and CDR2 is FNYEAQ. CDR3 region: CASSSLTSGPVNTGELFF. The CDR3 DNA reads TGTGCCAGCAGCTCACTGACTAGCGGGCCAGTGAACACCGGGGAGCTGTTTTTT.

The chain employs TRBV5-1 and TRBJ2-7; 11 bases match TRBD2. Losses at the gene ends were 4 bases for V and 6 bases for J; bases not matched to a gene: 9. CDR3 length: 15 residues. The germline V gene encodes CDR1 SGHRS and CDR2 YFSETQ. The CDR3 bases are TGCGCCAGCAGCGGGAACTCGGGACTAGCGGTCGAGCAGTACTTC. Its protein is CASSGNSGLAVEQYF.

The gene calls are TRBV28 and TRBJ2-5; D unclear. The CDR3 runs to 13 residues. Deletions cut 6 bases from V and 5 bases from J, with 13 bases between. Per germline, CDR1 MDHEN and CDR2 SYDVKM. This CDR3 is CASRLDLEETQYF. In DNA, the CDR3 is TGTGCCAGCAGATTGGACCTGGAGGAGACCCAGTACTTC.

This CDR3 reads CASSHPQWDTIYF. CDR3 in DNA: TGCGCCAGCAGCCACCCCCAATGGGACACCATATATTTT. This rearrangement joins TRBV4-1 to TRBJ1-3; D not resolved. V lost 3 bases, J lost 8 bases, and 11 bases lay in between. This CDR3 spans 13 amino acids. CDR1 is MGHRA and CDR2 is YSYEKL in the germline V gene.

Written as DNA, the CDR3 is TGTGCCAGCAGTTTATCTTTGGGGTTTGGGGAAAAACTGTTTTTT. Its protein is CASSLSLGFGEKLFF. V gene TRBV27 combines with J gene TRBJ1-4; no definite D call. The V gene's germline CDR1 is MNHEY and CDR2 SMNVEV (reference sequence). The V end lost 0 bases, the J end lost 8 bases, and 13 bases lay between the germline ends. CDR3 size: 15 residues.

The J gene is TRBJ1-2, the V gene TRBV13; 7 bases are a match to TRBD1. This CDR3 is 13 amino acids long. With 5 bases clipped from V and 8 bases from J, the junction kept 8 bases outside the gene matches. Germline V gene lookup returns CDR1 PRHDT and CDR2 FYEKMQ (reference sequence). The CDR3 reads CASSPLSQGGYTF. The CDR3 DNA reads as TGTGCCAGCAGCCCCTTGTCACAGGGGGGCTACACCTTC.

The chain links TRBV7-9 to TRBJ2-7; D is ambiguous. This CDR3 contains 14 residues. Trimming cost V 5 bases and J 2 bases, with 13 bases left between them. The germline V gene has CDR1 SEHNR and CDR2 FQNEAQ (reference sequence). DNA for the CDR3: TGTGCCAGCAGCCCTCAGCTGAGCCCCTACGAGCAGTACTTC. Translation gives CASSPQLSPYEQYF.

The V call is TRBV10-2, the J call TRBJ2-7; D possibly corresponds to TRBD1 (5 bases). This CDR3 is 13 amino acids long. CDR1 and CDR2 from the germline V gene are WSHSY and SAAADI. Deletions cut 6 bases from V and 0 bases from J, with 9 bases between. CDR3 protein: CASRGPDSYEQYF. Here the CDR3 DNA reads TGCGCCAGCAGGGGGCCCGACTCCTACGAGCAGTACTTC.

This chain joins TRBV11-2 and TRBJ2-1; the D is unclear. Per germline, CDR1 SGHAT and CDR2 FQNNGV. The CDR3 has 17 amino acids. Trimming removed 1 base from V and 3 bases from J, with 16 bases in between. CDR3: CASSLGLGSPIYNEQFF. The CDR3 bases are TGTGCCAGCAGCTTAGGATTGGGGTCCCCCATCTACAATGAGCAGTTCTTC.

In its sample, this clone was seen once. The J gene is TRBJ2-5, the V gene TRBV2; 8 positions match TRBD1. CDR1 and CDR2 from the germline V gene are SNHLY and FYNNEI. The V gene end was trimmed by 8 bases and the J gene end by 5 bases; junction bases not matched to a gene: 28. The CDR3 totals 20 residues. CDR3 nucleotide sequence: TGTGCCAGCGCCGTCCCTCCGAAAACAGGGGGAGAAGACAGGTGGGAGACCCAGTACTTC. It specifies CASAVPPKTGGEDRWETQYF.

This chain connects TRBV29-1 to TRBJ2-7, with 9 bases lining up with TRBD1. The germline V gene encodes CDR1 SQVTM and CDR2 ANQGSEA. With V trimmed by 1 base and J by 6 bases, 7 bases remained unmatched. The CDR3 contains 14 residues. The CDR3 DNA reads as TGCAGCGTTGAAGGGACAGGGGTACTCAGCGAGCAGTACTTC. Amino acids: CSVEGTGVLSEQYF.

The DNA for the CDR3 is TGTGCCAGCAGCTACATGGCAGGGGCGGCAGATACGCAGTATTTT. Translated: CASSYMAGAADTQYF. V usage is TRBV6-6 and J usage is TRBJ2-3, with D possibly TRBD1 on 6 matching bases. The V end was cut by 6 bases, the J end by 4 bases, with 17 bases between. The CDR3 is 15 residues long. CDR1 is MNHNY and CDR2 is SVGAGI in the germline V gene (reference sequence).

The chain carries TRBV19 and TRBJ2-7; 10 nucleotides agree with TRBD2. Germline CDR1 LNHDA, CDR2 SQIVND (reference sequence). After removal of 2 bases from V and 6 bases from J, the junction contained 7 bases not matched to a gene. The CDR3 has 15 amino acids. The CDR3 DNA is TGTGCCAGTAGTATAATAGGACTAGCGGTCTCCGAGCAGTACTTC. Amino acids: CASSIIGLAVSEQYF.

This clone was seen more than once but under ten times. The chain is built from TRBV10-3 and TRBJ2-1; D gene ambiguous. Germline CDR1 reads ENHRY; CDR2 reads SYGVKD. V was clipped by 4 bases and J by 5 bases, with 15 bases between them. This CDR3 is built from 15 residues. The CDR3 loop is CAISVIGRQNNEQFF. The CDR3 DNA follows: TGTGCCATCAGTGTCATAGGCCGCCAGAACAATGAGCAGTTCTTC.